This is a list of T cell receptor beta chains from one sample in a study of shared clonotypes between healthy human individuals. Libraries were prepared by immunoSEQ multiplex PCR; TCRdb keeps only in-frame clonotypes and omits some of them. The sample holds about 2.4 million clones, approximately 93% seen once. Sequencing was performed on naive CD4+ T cells from PBMCs. The receptor source for this set is a man aged 18 to 30 in good health. Some clones in this sample may be carry-over from other donors' samples. Both conserved end residues are trimmed from each CDR3. Each record gives: V gene, CDR3 protein.

>TRBV28
ASNRPGQGEETQY
>TRBV11-2
ASSHAVSSGNTIY
>TRBV5-1
ASSLGLVGTGNYGYT
>TRBV28
ASRQGAGNTIY
>TRBV14
ASRGDNQPQH
>TRBV30
AHRDRVRGIQY
>TRBV6-5
ASSSGRNTEAF
>TRBV19
ASRLRAWSYGYT
>TRBV19
ASSIASGSEQY
>TRBV14
ASTARQPARYNEQF
>TRBV6-1
ASSGSGPSSYEQY
>TRBV5-6
ASSLPGTYEQY
>TRBV18
ASSPSGLSYEQY
>TRBV19
ASSSGQGAAVGGYT
>TRBV6-1
ASSEFGQDLGNTIY
>TRBV5-1
ASSLFGGTSRDEQY
>TRBV6-5
ASSYSLAGDSYEQY
>TRBV7-3
ASSLNQGFTGELF
>TRBV5-1
ASSLVESGYNEQF
>TRBV4-3
ASSQEGGVSYEQY
>TRBV4-1
ASSQGFSDEQF
>TRBV28
ASNTDRGVLSGNTIY
>TRBV7-3
ASSFSPNLQETQY
>TRBV5-6
ASSGISGTEAF
>TRBV27
ASSLNRGTEAF
>TRBV7-6
ASSSLAGGRTDTQY
>TRBV25-1
ASSESGGWTQY
>TRBV5-1
ASSLGRTGGEKLF
>TRBV9
ASSVETASGKLF
>TRBV5-3
ARGPPWGQPQH
>TRBV28
ASRAPDRGKEAF
>TRBV19
ASSRADSNQPQH